This TCR beta chain was sequenced in a study of CD8+ T cells in alopecia areata. Of note for this clone: Other DNA variants within this sample encode the same CDR3.

Stated treatment: oral pan-JAK inhibitor, 5-10 mg twice daily. Following RNA extraction, reverse transcription yielded cDNA that acted as the sequencing template. Method: immunoSEQ multiplex PCR; TCRdb's copy keeps in-frame clones and lacks some. Among more than 150,000 clones, around 56% were seen once, and the ten largest hold less than 4%. The germline V gene has CDR1 GTSNPN and CDR2 SVGIG (reference sequence). Trimming pared 0 bases from V and 1 base from J, leaving 4 bases between. The CDR3 has 13 residues. This TCR came from a human donor with alopecia areata. This material consisted of CD4+ T cells sorted from blood, taken at week 4, from a patient treated with tofacitinib. The chain links TRBV30 to TRBJ1-5; the D is unclear. The CDR3: CAWSVESNQPQHF. CDR3 DNA sequence: TGTGCCTGGAGTGTCGAGAGCAATCAGCCCCAGCATTTT.